The next 19 T cell receptor beta chains were all read from a single sample in a study. TCRdb ran MiXCR on the reads and lists one entry per CDR3 protein. The sample lists about 5,800 distinct CDR3 sequences; approximately 10% were seen once. The sample was CD4+ T cells from synovial fluid. These receptors were obtained from a human donor with rheumatoid arthritis.

By its share, this clonotype is large. The chain recombines TRBV11-3 with TRBJ1-1; D remains unclear. CDR3 length equals 12 residues. Germline-derived CDR1 and CDR2 are SGHNT and YENEEA. V lost 0 bases and J lost 7, with 6 bases in between. CDR3: CASSLDLNEAFF. The CDR3 DNA is TGTGCCAGCAGCTTAGATCTAAATGAAGCTTTCTTT.

J is TRBJ1-1 and V is TRBV18; no definite D call. V gave up 3 bases and J gave up 0 bases, with 14 bases separating them. Germline V CDR1 and CDR2: KGHSH, LQKENI. This CDR3 contains 16 residues. The CDR3 loop reads CASSPQEHRVNTEAFF. CDR3 bases: TGTGCCAGCTCACCTCAGGAGCACAGAGTGAACACTGAAGCTTTCTTT.

In the case of this clonotype: A much larger clonotype is one base distant, so this may be a read error. The chain employs TRBV6-1 and TRBJ2-7; D ambiguous. Germline V gives CDR1 MNHNS, CDR2 SASEGT. CDR3 length equals 16 residues. The CDR3 DNA is TGTGCCAGCCGCCCGGATCCTACCCTTCTCTCCTACGAGCAGTGCTTC. It encodes CASRPDPTLLSYEQCF.

A word on this clonotype: A much larger clone differs by one base, so this may be a read error. The chain links TRBV6-5 to TRBJ2-7; no reliable D call. Germline lookup yields CDR1 MNHEY and CDR2 SVGAGI. There are 13 residues in the CDR3. V was trimmed by 5 bases and J by 5 bases, leaving 13 bases between them. The CDR3 coding sequence is TGTGCCAGCAGTCCGACTGGCGCCAACGAGCAGTACTTC. Its protein product is CASSPTGANEQYF.

Details on this clonotype: Just one base apart from a much larger clone, this may be a read error. The CDR3 region has the DNA TGCAGTGCTCTCGCAGAGAACACTGAAGCTTTCTTT. It encodes CSALAENTEAFF. The rearrangement links TRBV20-1 to TRBJ1-1; D unclear. This CDR3 spans 12 amino acids. Trimming cost V 5 bases and J 1 base, with 8 bases left between them. Germline V lookup: CDR1 DFQATT, CDR2 SNEGSKA (reference sequence).

Relative to its sample, this clonotype is medium-sized. The genes are TRBV25-1 and TRBJ2-3; a possible D gene is TRBD2 (5 bases). The CDR3 has 16 amino acids. Trimming stripped 3 bases from V and 2 bases from J, with 15 bases between. Germline V gives CDR1 MGHDK, CDR2 SYGVNS. CDR3 region: CASSDSAWQPTDTQYF. DNA for the CDR3: TGTGCCAGCAGTGATAGCGCATGGCAGCCCACAGATACGCAGTATTTT. The whole variable domain, filled in from reference TRBV25-1 and TRBJ2-3, reads EADIYQTPRYLVIGTGKKITLECSQTMGHDKMYWYQQDPGMELHLIHYSYGVNSTEKGDLSSESTVSRIRTEHFPLTLESARPSHTSQYLCASSDSAWQPTDTQYFGPGTRLTVL.

This clonotype was detected ten times or more. The J gene is TRBJ2-7, the V gene TRBV18; the match to TRBD1 covers 7 bases. The CDR3 sequence is 13 residues long. The junction had 4 bases not matched to a gene; V was cut back by 5 bases and J by 3 bases. The V gene's germline CDR1 is KGHSH and CDR2 LQKENI. The CDR3 sequence is CASSSWDSYEQYF. The CDR3 DNA is TGTGCCAGCTCATCATGGGACAGCTACGAGCAGTACTTC.

Many counts were recorded for this clonotype. The chain combines TRBV3-1 with TRBJ2-1, with D unresolved. The CDR3 sequence is 15 residues long. CDR1 and CDR2 from the germline V gene are LGHDT and YNNKEL (reference sequence). Trimming pared 0 bases from V and 1 base from J, leaving 7 bases between. The CDR3 protein is CASSQDFGSYNEQFF. The CDR3 DNA sequence: TGTGCCAGCAGCCAAGATTTCGGATCCTACAATGAGCAGTTCTTC.

This clonotype was detected once. A far larger clone is just one base off, so this is likely a read error. This rearrangement joins TRBV6-6 to TRBJ2-1, with D possibly TRBD2 on 7 matching bases. V lost 6 bases to trimming and J lost 10 bases, with 19 bases between them. CDR1 and CDR2 (germline): MNHNY, SVGAGI (reference sequence). The CDR3 covers 14 residues. The CDR3 loop reads CASREGGSGYEQFF. In DNA form, the CDR3 reads TGTGCCAGCAGGGAGGGGGGGTCGGGCTACGAGCAGTTCTTC.

This clonotype was detected ten times or more. The chain has TRBV18 and TRBJ1-1, with TRBD1 matching 8 bases. V lost 5 bases, J lost 8 bases, and 16 bases stayed unmatched. The CDR3 length is 16 residues. The V gene's germline CDR1 is KGHSH and CDR2 LQKENI. CDR3 region: CASSYSGTGAGREAFF. The CDR3 nucleotides are TGTGCCAGCTCATATTCCGGGACAGGCGCCGGCCGGGAAGCTTTCTTT.

This clonotype was found many times. J is TRBJ2-5 and V is TRBV5-1; D is unresolved. Germline V lookup: CDR1 SGHRS, CDR2 YFSETQ. V lost 0 bases and J lost 0, with 0 bases in between. The CDR3 spans 12 residues. The CDR3 nucleotides read TGCGCCAGCAGCTTGGACCAAGAGACCCAGTACTTC. Translating it yields CASSLDQETQYF.

This clonotype has at least ten counts. V usage is TRBV18 and J usage is TRBJ2-2; D uncertain. The CDR3 sequence is 16 residues long. Trimming cost V 3 bases and J 1 base, with 12 bases left between them. CDR1 and CDR2 (germline): KGHSH, LQKENI. DNA of the CDR3: TGTGCCAGCTCACCGTCTGAGGTCTTGAACACCGGGGAGCTGTTTTTT. Residues: CASSPSEVLNTGELFF.

This clonotype is classed as medium-sized. The chain carries TRBV25-1 and TRBJ2-1; 8 bases fit TRBD2. Germline assignment: CDR1 MGHDK and CDR2 SYGVNS. The J segment lost 5 bases and the V segment lost 0 bases, leaving 6 bases of the junction unmatched. The CDR3 sequence is 16 residues long. The CDR3 here is CASSEYQTSAHNEQFF. The CDR3 nucleotides read TGTGCCAGCAGTGAATATCAGACTAGCGCTCACAATGAGCAGTTCTTC.

Judged by abundance, this clonotype is medium-sized. The V call is TRBV11-3, the J call TRBJ2-2; D gene uncertain. Between the trimmed V and J ends, which lost 1 base and 1 base, there was a span of 4 bases. CDR1 is SGHNT, CDR2 YENEEA, per germline. The CDR3 runs to 14 residues. CDR3 amino acids: CASSLGGNTGELFF. In nucleotides, the CDR3 is TGTGCCAGCAGCTTAGGAGGGAACACCGGGGAGCTGTTTTTT.

This clonotype has at least ten counts. This chain links TRBV2 with TRBJ2-7; 7 bases match TRBD1. The V gene's germline CDR1 is SNHLY and CDR2 FYNNEI. The J segment lost 0 bases and the V segment lost 6 bases, leaving 8 bases of the junction unmatched. This CDR3 spans 15 amino acids. CDR3 bases: TGTGCCAGCAGCGGTGACAGGGTCTACTCCTACGAGCAGTACTTC. This codes for CASSGDRVYSYEQYF.

This clonotype appeared many times. The chain combines TRBV20-1 with TRBJ2-5, with D perhaps assigned TRBD1 or TRBD2 (5 bases each). The V end was cut by 0 bases, the J end by 4 bases, with 9 bases between. The CDR3 is made up of 13 amino acids. CDR1 DFQATT and CDR2 SNEGSKA come from the germline V gene (reference sequence). The CDR3 loop is CSARDEGTETQYF. CDR3 coding DNA: TGCAGTGCTAGAGATGAAGGGACAGAGACCCAGTACTTC.

In DNA, the CDR3 is TGTGCCAGCTCACCATCCCAACGAAGCACTGAAGCTTTCTTT. As protein: CASSPSQRSTEAFF. This chain connects TRBV18 to TRBJ1-1; D not certain. This CDR3 comprises 14 residues. From germline, CDR1 is KGHSH and CDR2 LQKENI. Trimming took 2 bases from V and 4 from J, leaving 11 bases between them.

This clonotype was detected only a few times. The V gene is TRBV7-2, the J gene TRBJ2-7; no clear D. The CDR3 has 13 amino acids. Looked up from germline, CDR1 is SGHTA and CDR2 is FQGNSA. Trimming removed 0 bases from V and 5 bases from J, with 8 bases in between. This CDR3 reads CASSLAQRDEQYF. Written as DNA, the CDR3 is TGTGCCAGCAGCTTAGCGCAAAGGGACGAGCAGTACTTC.

This clonotype is medium-sized within its sample. This chain joins TRBV5-4 and TRBJ2-1; a weak D match, TRBD2 (6 bases). The V end was cut by 4 bases, the J end by 1 base, with 12 bases between. This CDR3 has 15 amino acids. Per germline, CDR1 SGHNT and CDR2 YYREEE (reference sequence). The CDR3 spells CASSPGGTSYNEQFF. The CDR3 nucleotides are TGTGCCAGCAGCCCCGGCGGGACGTCCTACAATGAGCAGTTCTTC.